This TCR beta chain was obtained from a study of T cell responses to AZD1222 COVID-19 vaccine (dated by TCRdb to about 2021). Study-level background: A total of 233 trial participants underwent TCR sequencing, of whom approximately 200 had received two doses of AZD1222 and some 26 had received two doses of the MenACWY control vaccine. Trial participants were enrolled by age into 18-55, 56-69 and 70-plus year subgroups, with about 150, 28 and 57 TCR-sequenced participants respectively. Broader findings and caveats from the paper: In the small 56-69-year group, the increase in depth fell short of significance, most likely because of low power. After two AZD1222 doses, both the breadth and the depth of spike-specific TCRs were significantly higher than at day 0 and than in MenACWY recipients. Conclusions about previously exposed vaccinees were limited because only six AZD1222 recipients were SARS-CoV-2 seropositive at baseline. Because no samples from the day 14 peak response were available, repertoires could be characterized only after the peak T cell response. Nearly half of unique spike-specific TCRs reportedly recognized epitopes outside regions mutated in the B.1.351 and B.1.1.7 variants. The whole spike protein was spanned by vaccine-associated CD4 TCRs, and dominant responses were seen in regions 160-218 and 743-854. Participants were mostly white British and included more females than males, and it was suggested by the authors that clonal diversity may have been underestimated.

The time point label here, explained by the study, means: about 28 days (+/-7) after the second vaccine dose. Because spike-specific TCR depth and breadth did not differ between the two schedules, AZD1222 recipients who got a second dose at roughly 4 weeks were pooled with those who got a second dose at roughly 12 weeks. Vaccinee samples were obtained from the UK trials COV001 and COV002, which included a single-blind randomized controlled phase 2/3 trial of AZD1222 (ChAdOx1 nCoV-19) in healthy adults. Trial participant PBMC samples were collected at day 0 and day 28 after the second dose for TCRbeta chain sequencing. The CDR3 regions of human TCRbeta chains were subjected to immunosequencing. Per the original workflow: Repertoire TCRs were matched against a reference library of SARS-CoV-2-specific TCRs generated with the MIRA antigen-specificity platform. Breadth was defined as the fraction of unique TCRs that were SARS-CoV-2-associated. Depth was defined as the fraction of total T cells that were SARS-CoV-2-associated. Each spike-specific TCR was assigned to its reactive spike region and to a CD4 or CD8 class using the MIRA data. Log10-transformed breadth and depth values were compared by one-way ANOVA with Sidak's multiple comparisons tests. Drawn from immuneACCESS, this table holds only the in-frame rearrangements with V and J called that TCRdb kept. Clones are partly lost; checked studies trace under half to an unresolved V gene and leave the rest unexplained. D and trimming were read from the DNA, whereas the V and J calls and clone size are those reported in that table. Here the sample has roughly 110,000 clones; under 95% occur a single time. 5% to 7.5% of the sample comes from the top ten.

Of note for this clone: Its antigen target is currently unknown. Base qualities are not recorded, but no much larger clone differs from it by a single base.

Material: peripheral blood, obtained 28 days after the second AZD1222 dose. The sequence was collected from an adult who received the AZD1222 COVID-19 vaccine.

Read as DNA, the sequence is TGTGCCAGCTCACCGGAGCAGGTCTATGGCTACACCTTC. Its protein product is CASSPEQVYGYTF. This receptor chain uses TRBV18 and TRBJ1-2, with the D gene uncertain. From the germline V gene, CDR1 is KGHSH and CDR2 is LQKENI. The germline ends are 9 bases apart after V is trimmed by 3 bases and J by 4 bases. The CDR3 runs 13 amino acids, cysteine and phenylalanine included. Solely the CDR3 DNA is kept, with 39 bases framed from the first base.